This record looks at one TCR beta chain sequence and its context. Its specificity is not known. The data were obtained in a study of identical twins. Overall study findings and caveats: Models predicted too little out-of-frame TCR alpha sharing in monozygotic twins.

MiXCR, run by TCRdb on the 5' RACE reads, gives a single entry per CDR3 protein. The profile shows approximately 1.8 million distinct CDR3 sequences, about 31% of them singletons. V lost 6 bases and J lost 8, with 14 bases in between. This CDR3 has 14 residues. Looked up from germline, CDR1 is PRHDT and CDR2 is FYEKMQ (reference sequence). This clonotype was obtained from a newborn girl in good health. The sample was cord blood. This chain uses TRBV13 with TRBJ1-6; perhaps TRBD1 as D (5 bases). This CDR3 is CASSRTYRDSPLHF. The CDR3 DNA follows: TGTGCCAGCAGTAGGACATACCGGGATTCACCCCTCCACTTT.